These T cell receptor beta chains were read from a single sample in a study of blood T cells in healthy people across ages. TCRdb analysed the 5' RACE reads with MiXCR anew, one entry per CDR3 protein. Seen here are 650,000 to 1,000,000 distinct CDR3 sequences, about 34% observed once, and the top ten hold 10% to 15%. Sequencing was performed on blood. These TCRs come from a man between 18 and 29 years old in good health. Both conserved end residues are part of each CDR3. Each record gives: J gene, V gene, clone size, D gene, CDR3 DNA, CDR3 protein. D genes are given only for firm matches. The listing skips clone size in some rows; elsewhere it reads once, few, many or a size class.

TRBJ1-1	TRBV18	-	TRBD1	TGTGCCAGCTCACCACTCAACAGGGGGATGAACATGAACACTGAAGCTTTCTTT	CASSPLNRGMNMNTEAFF
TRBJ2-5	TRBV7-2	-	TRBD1	TGTGCCAGCAGCTTCTGTGGACAGGGAGAGACCCAGTACTTC	CASSFCGQGETQYF
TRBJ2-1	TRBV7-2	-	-	TGTGCCAGCAGCTTAGAGGTAGTCAATGAGCAGTTCTTC	CASSLEVVNEQFF
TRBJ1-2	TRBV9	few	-	TGTGCCAGCACCGAAATCCAGGGAACCGGCTACACCTTC	CASTEIQGTGYTF
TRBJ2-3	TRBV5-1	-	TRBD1	TGCGCCAGCAGCTTGGAACCGACAGGGGACCGCACAGATACGCAGTATTTT	CASSLEPTGDRTDTQYF
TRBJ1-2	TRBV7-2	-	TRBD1	TGTGCCAGCAGCTCGGACCTTGGGCCGGGACAGGGAATTGCCGATGGCTACACCTTC	CASSSDLGPGQGIADGYTF
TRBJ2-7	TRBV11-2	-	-	TGTGCCAGCAGCTTAGCGAGAACAGGGTCCGAGCAGTACTTC	CASSLARTGSEQYF
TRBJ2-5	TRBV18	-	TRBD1	TGTGCCAGCTCACCACCCGGACAGGGCCGAAGAGAGACCCAGTACTTC	CASSPPGQGRRETQYF
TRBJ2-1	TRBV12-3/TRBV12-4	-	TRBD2	TGTGCCAGCAGTTTGTGGCTAGCGGGGGTGAGCTCCTACAATGAGCAGTTCTTC	CASSLWLAGVSSYNEQFF
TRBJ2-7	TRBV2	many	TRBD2	TGTGCCAGCCGAAATAGCGGGGGGGCCGTGAATGAGCAGTACTTC	CASRNSGGAVNEQYF
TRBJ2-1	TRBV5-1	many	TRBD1	TGCGCCAGCAGCTTCACGAGAGGGACAGGTCAAAATGAGCAGTTCTTC	CASSFTRGTGQNEQFF
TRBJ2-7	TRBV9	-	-	TGTGCCAGCAGCGTACTGGCGATCTCCTACAATGAGCAGTACTTC	CASSVLAISYNEQYF
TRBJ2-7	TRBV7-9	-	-	TGTGCCAGCAGCTTAGAGGGGGGCTACAATGAGCAGTACTTC	CASSLEGGYNEQYF
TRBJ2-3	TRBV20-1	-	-	TGCAGTGCTATCCCAACCGGGGGCACAGATACGCAGTATTTT	CSAIPTGGTDTQYF
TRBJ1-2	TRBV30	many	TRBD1	TGTGCCTGGAGTGTACAGGGGGCTAGGTCGAGAGGCTACACCTTC	CAWSVQGARSRGYTF
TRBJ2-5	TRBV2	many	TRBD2	TGTGCCAGCAGCGGGGGACTAGTAGAAGAGACCCAGTACTTC	CASSGGLVEETQYF
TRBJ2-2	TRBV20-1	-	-	TGCAGTGCTCCTACCCGGGGGGAGCTGTTTTTT	CSAPTRGELFF
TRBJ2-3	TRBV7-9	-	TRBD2	TGTGCCAGCAGCACCCTTCTAGCGGGGATATCCACAGATACGCAGTATTTT	CASSTLLAGISTDTQYF
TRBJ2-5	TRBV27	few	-	TGTGCCAGCAGTCCCACATACGATTCCAGACTGGCCCAGTACTTC	CASSPTYDSRLAQYF
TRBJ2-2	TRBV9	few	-	TGTGCCAGCAGCGTAGGAGGGGGGGCGAACACCGGGGAGCTGTTTTTT	CASSVGGGANTGELFF
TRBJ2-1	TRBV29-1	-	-	TGCAGCTTATGGATTGTGGGGGAGACCCAGTTCTTC	CSLWIVGETQFF
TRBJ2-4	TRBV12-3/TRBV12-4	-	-	TGTGCCAGCAGTGTGGCCGGGTCCAAAAACATTCAGTACTTC	CASSVAGSKNIQYF